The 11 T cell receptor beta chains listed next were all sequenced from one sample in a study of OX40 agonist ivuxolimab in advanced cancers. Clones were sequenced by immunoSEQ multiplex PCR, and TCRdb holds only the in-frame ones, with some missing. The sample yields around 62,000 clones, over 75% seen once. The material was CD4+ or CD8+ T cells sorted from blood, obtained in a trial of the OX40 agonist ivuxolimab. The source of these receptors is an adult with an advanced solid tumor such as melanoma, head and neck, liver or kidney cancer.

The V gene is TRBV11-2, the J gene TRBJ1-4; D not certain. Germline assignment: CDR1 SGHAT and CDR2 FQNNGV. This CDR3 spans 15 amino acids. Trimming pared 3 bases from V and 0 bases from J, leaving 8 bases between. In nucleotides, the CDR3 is TGTGCCAGCAGCTTGGGAGTGACAACTAATGAAAAACTGTTTTTT. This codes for CASSLGVTTNEKLFF.

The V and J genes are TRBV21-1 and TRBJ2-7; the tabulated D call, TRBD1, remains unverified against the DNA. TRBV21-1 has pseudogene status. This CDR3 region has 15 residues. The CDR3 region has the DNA TGTGCCAGCAGCAAACCTGGCAGAAGCTCCTACGAGCAGTACTTC. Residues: CASSKPGRSSYEQYF.

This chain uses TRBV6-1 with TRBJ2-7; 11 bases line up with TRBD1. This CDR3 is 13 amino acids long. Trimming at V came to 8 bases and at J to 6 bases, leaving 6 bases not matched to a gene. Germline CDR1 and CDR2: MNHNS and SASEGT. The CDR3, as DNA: TGTGCCAGCTCTTCGGGACAGGGGGGCGAGCAGTACTTC. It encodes CASSSGQGGEQYF.

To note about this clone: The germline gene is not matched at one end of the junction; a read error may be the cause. The CDR3 coding sequence is TGTGCCCGCAGCGGGCTAGGGGGGGACGGCTATACTGGGGCCAACGTCCTGACTTTC. Amino acid sequence: CARSGLGGDGYTGANVLTF. The chain employs TRBV9 and TRBJ2-6; possible D gene TRBD2, 7 bases. The CDR3 is 19 amino acids. Germline-derived CDR1 and CDR2 are SGDLS and YYNGEE.

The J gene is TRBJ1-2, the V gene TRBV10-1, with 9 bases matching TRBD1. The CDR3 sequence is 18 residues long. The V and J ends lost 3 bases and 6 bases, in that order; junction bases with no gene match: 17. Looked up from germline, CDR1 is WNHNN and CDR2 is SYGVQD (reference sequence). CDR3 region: CASSDRSRDRVVGDGYTF. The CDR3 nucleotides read TGCGCCAGCAGTGACCGTAGCCGGGACAGGGTTGTCGGGGATGGCTACACCTTC.

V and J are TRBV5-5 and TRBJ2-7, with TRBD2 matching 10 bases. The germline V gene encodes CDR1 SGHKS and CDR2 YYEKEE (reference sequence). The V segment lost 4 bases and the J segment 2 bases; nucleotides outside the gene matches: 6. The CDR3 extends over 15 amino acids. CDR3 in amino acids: CASSKGLATTYEQYF. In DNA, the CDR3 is TGTGCCAGCAGCAAGGGACTAGCGACAACCTACGAGCAGTACTTC.

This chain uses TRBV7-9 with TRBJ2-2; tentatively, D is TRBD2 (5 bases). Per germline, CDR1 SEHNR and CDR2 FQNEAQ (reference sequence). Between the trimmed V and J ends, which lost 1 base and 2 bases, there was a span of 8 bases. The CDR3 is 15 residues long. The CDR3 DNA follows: TGTGCCAGCAGCTTAGTGACGGGAAACACCGGGGAGCTGTTTTTT. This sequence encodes CASSLVTGNTGELFF.

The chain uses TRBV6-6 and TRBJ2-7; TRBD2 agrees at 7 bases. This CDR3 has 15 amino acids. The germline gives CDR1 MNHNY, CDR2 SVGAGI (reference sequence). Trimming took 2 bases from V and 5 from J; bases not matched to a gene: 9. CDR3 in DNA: TGTGCCAGCAGTTACGTCCCGGGGGAGGGCCACGAGCAGTACTTC. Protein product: CASSYVPGEGHEQYF.

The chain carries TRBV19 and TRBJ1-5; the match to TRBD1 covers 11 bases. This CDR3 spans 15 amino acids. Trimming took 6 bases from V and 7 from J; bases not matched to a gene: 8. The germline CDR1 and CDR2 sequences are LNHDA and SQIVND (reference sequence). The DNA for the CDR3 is TGTGCCAGTAGGCGTGGACAGGGGGCACACCAGCCCCAGCATTTT. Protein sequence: CASRRGQGAHQPQHF. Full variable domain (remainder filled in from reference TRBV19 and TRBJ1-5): DGGITQSPKYLFRKEGQNVTLSCEQNLNHDAMYWYRQDPGQGLRLIYYSQIVNDFQKGDIAEGYSVSREKKESFPLTVTSAQKNPTAFYLCASRRGQGAHQPQHFGDGTRLSIL.

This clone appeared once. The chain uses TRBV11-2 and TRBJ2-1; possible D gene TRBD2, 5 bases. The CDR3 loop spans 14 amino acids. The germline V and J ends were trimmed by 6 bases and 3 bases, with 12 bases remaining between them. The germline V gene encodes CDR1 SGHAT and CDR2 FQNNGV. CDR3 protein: CASRDWDIYNEQFF. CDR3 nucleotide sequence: TGTGCCAGCAGGGACTGGGATATCTACAATGAGCAGTTCTTC.

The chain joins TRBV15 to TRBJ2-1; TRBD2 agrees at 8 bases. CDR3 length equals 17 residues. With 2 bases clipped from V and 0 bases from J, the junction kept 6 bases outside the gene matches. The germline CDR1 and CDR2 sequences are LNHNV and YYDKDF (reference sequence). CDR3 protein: CATSRKITSGSYNEQFF. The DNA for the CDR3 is TGTGCCACCAGCAGAAAGATCACTAGCGGCTCCTACAATGAGCAGTTCTTC.